This T cell receptor (beta chain) was captured in a study of T-cell memory formation after mild COVID-19. Study findings and constraints: Among clones contracting day 15 to 85, CD4/CD8 was balanced, whereas later expanders leaned CD4+.

With constant-segment primers, 5'RACE yielded cDNA libraries of TCR alpha and TCR beta that carried sample barcodes and UMIs. TCRdb called the 5' RACE reads again in MiXCR, with one record for every CDR3 protein. Here the sample spans under 150,000 distinct CDR3 sequences, about a fifth being singletons. A remark on this clonotype: The antigen remains unidentified.

CDR3 length: 11 amino acids. Germline assignment: CDR1 SGHAT and CDR2 FQNNGV. Sequenced material: PBMCs or a T cell subset sorted from them (not recorded which). This TCR was recovered from a young man who had mild COVID-19 (a few samples of this study predate the infection). Cell type and time point are not known. This chain uses TRBV11-2 with TRBJ2-3; possible D gene TRBD1, 5 bases. The CDR3 region is CSHETERKQYF. The DNA for the CDR3 is TGTAGCCATGAGACAGAACGTAAGCAGTATTTT.